The 5 T cell receptor beta chains given below trace back to one sample, sequenced in a study of OX40 agonist ivuxolimab in advanced cancers. Sequenced by immunoSEQ multiplex PCR; TCRdb stores in-frame clones only, minus some. The sample has 50,000 to 60,000 clones, about nine tenths seen once. The sequencing used CD4+ or CD8+ T cells sorted from blood, collected in a trial of the OX40 agonist ivuxolimab. Every receptor here comes from an adult with an advanced solid tumor such as melanoma, head and neck, liver or kidney cancer.

This clone was detected only once. V and J are TRBV18 and TRBJ2-7; the match to TRBD2 covers 9 bases. CDR1 KGHSH and CDR2 LQKENI come from the germline V gene. Germline trimming cut 0 bases from V and 7 bases from J; bases unmatched to any gene: 16. This CDR3 has 18 amino acids. The CDR3 DNA follows: TGTGCCAGCTCACCACCGATAGTAGCGGGAGTTCGGCAGTGGGAGCAGTACTTC. Amino acid sequence: CASSPPIVAGVRQWEQYF.

The CDR3 DNA reads TGTGCCAGTAGTATAGTAGGGGGCCTGACCTACGAGCAGTACTTC. The encoded protein is CASSIVGGLTYEQYF. The chain is built from TRBV19 and TRBJ2-7; 7 nucleotides align to TRBD1. CDR1 and CDR2 (germline): LNHDA, SQIVND (reference sequence). CDR3 size: 15 residues. V was pared by 1 base and J by 2 bases, with 5 bases of the junction left unmatched.

This clone showed up just once. The chain has TRBV7-3 and TRBJ1-5; D call uncertain. Germline CDR1 is SGHTA and CDR2 is FQGTGA. CDR3 length equals 18 residues. The germline V and J ends were trimmed by 4 bases and 0 bases, with 19 bases remaining between them. CDR3 loop: CASSSGPGASYSNQPQHF. In nucleotides, the CDR3 is TGTGCCAGCAGCTCCGGACCCGGAGCGTCATATAGCAATCAGCCCCAGCATTTT.

This chain joins TRBV4-1 and TRBJ2-3; D is perhaps TRBD2 (6 bases). Trimming pared 7 bases from V and 3 bases from J, leaving 20 bases between. The CDR3 is made up of 16 amino acids. Germline V gene lookup returns CDR1 MGHRA and CDR2 YSYEKL. The CDR3 loop reads CASTISPLALTDTQYF. The CDR3 DNA reads TGCGCCAGCACCATCAGTCCCCTAGCGCTGACAGATACGCAGTATTTT.

This clone was seen a few times. This sequence joins TRBV5-1 and TRBJ2-1, with 9 bases that match TRBD2. The V segment lost 0 bases and the J segment 0 bases; nucleotides outside the gene matches: 10. Germline V gives CDR1 SGHRS, CDR2 YFSETQ. The CDR3 contains 19 residues. The CDR3 region is CASSLVGAGGLSSYNEQFF. CDR3 DNA sequence: TGCGCCAGCAGCTTGGTTGGGGCGGGAGGGCTCAGCTCCTACAATGAGCAGTTCTTC. The full variable domain, with the rest looked up from reference TRBV5-1 and TRBJ2-1, is KAGVTQTPRYLIKTRGQQVTLSCSPISGHRSVSWYQQTPGQGLQFLFEYFSETQRNKGNFPGRFSGRQFSNSRSEMNVSTLELGDSALYLCASSLVGAGGLSSYNEQFFGPGTRLTVL.